These 9 T cell receptor beta chains were sequenced from one sample in a study of early T cells in non-severe SARS-CoV-2 infection (dated by TCRdb to the early 2020s). Library prep was done by 5' RACE. TCRdb names NextSeq 500 as the instrument used. TCRdb cleaned the public reads at Q25 with fastp, built clones with MiXCR and kept in-frame beta chains. Identical CDR3 proteins give one entry, which carries the most common genes and DNA. This sample has 87,000 or so distinct CDR3 sequences in its table, and 12% of those were observed once. Jointly, the top ten make up approximately 6.1% of the sample. Sequencing was done on a sample of whole blood. The receptors come from an adult who was a healthcare worker with PCR-confirmed SARS-CoV-2 infection or an uninfected control (not recorded which).

The table lists this clonotype with many counts. The chain recombines TRBV14 with TRBJ1-1, with D uncertain. Germline V gene lookup returns CDR1 SGHDN and CDR2 FVKESK. The CDR3 is 16 residues long. Between the trimmed V and J ends, which lost 2 bases and 4 bases, there was a span of 17 bases. The CDR3 DNA reads TGTGCCAGCAGCCAATATACGGGTAACTACGGCACTGAAGCTTTCTTT. It is translated as CASSQYTGNYGTEAFF. The full variable domain, with the rest looked up from reference TRBV14 and TRBJ1-1, is EAGVTQFPSHSVIEKGQTVTLRCDPISGHDNLYWYRRVMGKEIKFLLHFVKESKQDESGMPNNRFLAERTGGTYSTLKVQPAELEDSGVYFCASSQYTGNYGTEAFFGQGTRLTVV.

This clonotype was seen a handful of times. The CDR3: CASSEAGGTSGRKYF. DNA of the CDR3: TGTGCCAGCAGTGAAGCGGGGGGCACTAGCGGGAGAAAGTACTTC. This chain joins TRBV2 and TRBJ2-7; 11 nucleotides align to TRBD2. V lost 0 bases, J lost 11 bases, and 9 bases stayed unmatched. The V gene's germline CDR1 is SNHLY and CDR2 FYNNEI. This CDR3 is 15 amino acids long.

V usage is TRBV3-1 and J usage is TRBJ2-7, with 7 bases fitting TRBD2. The trim removed 2 bases at V and 2 bases at J, leaving 6 bases unmatched. This CDR3 has 15 residues. The germline V gene has CDR1 LGHDT and CDR2 YNNKEL (reference sequence). CDR3 amino acids: CASSQYSGTPYEQYF. Here the CDR3 DNA reads TGTGCCAGCAGCCAATACAGCGGGACTCCCTACGAGCAGTACTTC.

This clonotype was seen a few times. This chain uses TRBV12-3 or TRBV12-4 with TRBJ2-7; D unclear. Trimming took off 6 bases at V and 6 bases at J, with 15 bases between the two ends. The CDR3 runs 13 residues. The CDR3: CASSKIETGEQYF. The CDR3 bases are TGTGCCAGCAGCAAAATAGAAACCGGCGAGCAGTACTTC.

This rearrangement joins TRBV7-2 to TRBJ1-5; 9 bases line up with TRBD1. V trimming: 5 bases; J trimming: 7 bases; junction bases outside the gene matches: 3. Germline-derived CDR1 and CDR2 are SGHTA and FQGNSA. The CDR3 is 13 residues long. The CDR3 DNA follows: TGTGCCAGCAGCCGGGACAGGGACCAGCCCCAGCATTTT. It translates to CASSRDRDQPQHF.

This clonotype came up a few times. The rearrangement links TRBV27 to TRBJ2-1, with 12 bases fitting TRBD2. With V trimmed by 4 bases and J by 7 bases, 5 bases remained unmatched. The CDR3 has 15 residues. Germline assignment: CDR1 MNHEY and CDR2 SMNVEV (reference sequence). The CDR3: CASSSTSGSWNEQFF. For the CDR3, the DNA is TGTGCCAGCAGTTCGACTAGCGGGAGTTGGAATGAGCAGTTCTTC.

V gene TRBV5-4 combines with J gene TRBJ2-4; tentatively, D is TRBD1 or TRBD2 (5 bases each). CDR1 and CDR2 from the germline V gene are SGHNT and YYREEE (reference sequence). The CDR3 covers 16 residues. The V end lost 1 base, the J end lost 3 bases, and 14 bases lay between the germline ends. CDR3 nucleotides: TGTGCCAGCAGCTTGAAGGTCACTGGGGGCAAAAACATTCAGTACTTC. This encodes CASSLKVTGGKNIQYF.

The rearrangement links TRBV3-1 to TRBJ1-6; the D gene is possibly TRBD1 (5 bases). V was trimmed by 1 base and J by 9 bases, leaving 13 bases between them. The CDR3 runs 15 residues. Germline assignment: CDR1 LGHDT and CDR2 YNNKEL (reference sequence). The CDR3 spells CASSQGGRATSPLHF. Here the CDR3 DNA reads TGTGCCAGCAGCCAAGGCGGCAGGGCTACTTCACCCCTCCACTTT.

This clonotype was counted ten times or more. Here the CDR3 DNA reads TGTGCCAGCAGCCAAGTAACAAGCTCCTACAATGAGCAGTTCTTC. Translating it yields CASSQVTSSYNEQFF. The rearrangement uses TRBV3-1 and TRBJ2-1; D uncertain. Germline values: CDR1 LGHDT, CDR2 YNNKEL (reference sequence). V shed 1 base and J shed 0 bases, with 7 bases lying between them. This CDR3 contains 15 residues.